The present T cell receptor (beta chain) was sequenced within a study of blood T cell repertoires in COVID-19. Study-level background: Collection of acute and convalescent COVID-19 samples took place in the United States, Italy and Spain. The cDNA or gDNA used as material had been derived from T cells, B-cell-depleted T cells, or PBMCs.

Under the authors' procedure: Reference gene primers were amplified, and this amplification served to estimate nucleated cell counts. The table came from immunoSEQ multiplex PCR; TCRdb's copy has only in-frame clones and leaves some out. V and J calls and clone size are as listed in that table; D and trimming were resolved from the DNA. The sample has around 150,000 clones; roughly 80% are singletons. V lost 1 base, J lost 4 bases, and 8 bases lay in between. CDR1 is SGHTA and CDR2 is FQGNSA in the germline V gene. The CDR3 covers 14 residues. The TCR was taken from a man aged 60 to 75 who had recovered from COVID-19. Sequencing was carried out using peripheral blood. The chain recombines TRBV7-2 with TRBJ2-4; D gene unclear. The CDR3 loop reads CASSLGDRKNIQYF. The CDR3 coding sequence is TGTGCCAGCAGCTTAGGAGATAGAAAAAACATTCAGTACTTC. Full variable domain (missing parts from reference TRBV7-2 and TRBJ2-4): GAGVSQSPSNKVTEKGKDVELRCDPISGHTALYWYRQSLGQGLEFLIYFQGNSAPDKSGLPSDRFSAERTGGSVSTLTIQRTQQEDSAVYLCASSLGDRKNIQYFGAGTRLSVL.